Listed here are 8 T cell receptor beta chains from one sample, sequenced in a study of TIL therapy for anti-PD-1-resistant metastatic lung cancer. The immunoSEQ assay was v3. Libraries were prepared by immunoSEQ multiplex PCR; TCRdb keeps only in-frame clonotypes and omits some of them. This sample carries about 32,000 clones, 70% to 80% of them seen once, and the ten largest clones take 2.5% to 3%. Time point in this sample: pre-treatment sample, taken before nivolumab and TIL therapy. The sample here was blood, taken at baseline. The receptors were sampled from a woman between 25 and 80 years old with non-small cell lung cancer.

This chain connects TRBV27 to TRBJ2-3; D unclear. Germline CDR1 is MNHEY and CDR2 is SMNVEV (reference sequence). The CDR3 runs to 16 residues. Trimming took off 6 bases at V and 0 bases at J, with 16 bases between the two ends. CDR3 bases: TGTGCCAGCAGACTAAGTCGGGTGTCTAGCACAGATACGCAGTATTTT. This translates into CASRLSRVSSTDTQYF.

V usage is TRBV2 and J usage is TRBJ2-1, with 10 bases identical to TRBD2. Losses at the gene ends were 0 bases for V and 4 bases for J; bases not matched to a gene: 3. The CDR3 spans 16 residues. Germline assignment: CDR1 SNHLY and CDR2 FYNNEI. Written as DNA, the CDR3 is TGTGCCAGCAGTGAAGCGCTAGCGGGAGCTTACAATGAGCAGTTCTTC. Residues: CASSEALAGAYNEQFF. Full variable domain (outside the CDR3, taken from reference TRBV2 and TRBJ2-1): EPEVTQTPSHQVTQMGQEVILRCVPISNHLYFYWYRQILGQKVEFLVSFYNNEISEKSEIFDDQFSVERPDGSNFTLKIRSTKLEDSAMYFCASSEALAGAYNEQFFGPGTRLTVL.

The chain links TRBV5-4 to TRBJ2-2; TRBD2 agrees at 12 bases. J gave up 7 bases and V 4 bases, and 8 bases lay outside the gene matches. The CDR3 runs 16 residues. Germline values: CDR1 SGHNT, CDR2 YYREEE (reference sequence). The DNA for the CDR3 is TGTGCCAGCAGCCCCGGGACTAGCGGGCGTGACGGGGAGCTGTTTTTT. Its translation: CASSPGTSGRDGELFF. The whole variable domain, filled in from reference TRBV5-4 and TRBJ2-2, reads ETGVTQSPTHLIKTRGQQVTLRCSSQSGHNTVSWYQQALGQGPQFIFQYYREEENGRGNFPPRFSGLQFPNYSSELNVNALELDDSALYLCASSPGTSGRDGELFFGEGSRLTVL.

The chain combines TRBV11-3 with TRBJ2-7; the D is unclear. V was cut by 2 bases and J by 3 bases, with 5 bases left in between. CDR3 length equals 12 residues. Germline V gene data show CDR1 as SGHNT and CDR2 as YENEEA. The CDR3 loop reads CASSLSGYEQYF. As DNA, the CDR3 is TGTGCCAGCAGCTTATCGGGCTACGAGCAGTACTTC.

The CDR3 nucleotides are TGTGCCAGCAGCCGACGAACCTACGAGCAGTACTTC. Its protein is CASSRRTYEQYF. The chain carries TRBV7-2 and TRBJ2-7; D gene ambiguous. The CDR3 spans 12 residues. CDR1 is SGHTA and CDR2 is FQGNSA in the germline V gene. Deletions cut 5 bases from V and 2 bases from J, with 7 bases between.

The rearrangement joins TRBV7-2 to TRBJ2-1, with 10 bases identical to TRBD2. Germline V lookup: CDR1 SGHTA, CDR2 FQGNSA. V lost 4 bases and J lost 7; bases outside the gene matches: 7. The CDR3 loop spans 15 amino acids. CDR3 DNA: TGTGCCAGCAGCTCGATTATGACTAGCGGGAATGAGCAGTTCTTC. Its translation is CASSSIMTSGNEQFF.

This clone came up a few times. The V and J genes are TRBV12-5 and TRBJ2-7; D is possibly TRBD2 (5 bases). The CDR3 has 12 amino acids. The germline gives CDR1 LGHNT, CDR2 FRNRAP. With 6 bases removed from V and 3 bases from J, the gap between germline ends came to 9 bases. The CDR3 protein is CASGHGDYEQYF. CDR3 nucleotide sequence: TGTGCTAGTGGCCACGGGGACTACGAGCAGTACTTC. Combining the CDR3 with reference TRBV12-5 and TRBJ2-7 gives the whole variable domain DARVTQTPRHKVTEMGQEVTMRCQPILGHNTVFWYRQTMMQGLELLAYFRNRAPLDDSGMPKDRFSAEMPDATLATLKIQPSEPRDSAVYFCASGHGDYEQYFGPGTRLTVT.

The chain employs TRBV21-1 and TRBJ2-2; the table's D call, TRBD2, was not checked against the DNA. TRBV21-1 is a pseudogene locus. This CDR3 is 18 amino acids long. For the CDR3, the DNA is TGTGCCAGCAGCAAAGCTTGCCTAGCGGGAGAGCCCACCGGGGAGCTGTTTTTT. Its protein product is CASSKACLAGEPTGELFF.